One sample yielded the 10 T cell receptor beta chains listed below, sequenced in a study of T-cell memory formation after mild COVID-19. TCRdb reprocessed the 5' RACE reads with MiXCR, giving one entry per CDR3 protein. Here the sample spans about 150,000 distinct CDR3 sequences, around a third being singletons. The sample taken for sequencing was PBMCs or a T cell subset sorted from them (not recorded which). These receptor sequences come from an adult woman who had mild COVID-19 (a few samples of this study predate the infection). Cell type and time point are not known.

The genes are TRBV9 and TRBJ2-1, with 7 bases lining up with TRBD2. The CDR3 is 15 residues long. V lost 4 bases to trimming and J lost 1 base; unmatched junction nucleotides: 5. Germline CDR1 is SGDLS and CDR2 is YYNGEE. DNA for the CDR3: TGTGCCAGCAGCTTAAGCGGGATATCCTACAATGAGCAGTTCTTC. Translated, it gives CASSLSGISYNEQFF.

The rearrangement joins TRBV7-9 to TRBJ1-2, with a weak D call TRBD1 (5 bases). CDR1 is SEHNR, CDR2 FQNEAQ, per germline (reference sequence). This CDR3 is 15 amino acids long. V gave up 4 bases and J gave up 5 bases, with 17 bases separating them. The CDR3 spells CASSSIGDGGYGYTF. The CDR3 nucleotides read TGTGCCAGCAGCTCCATCGGGGACGGGGGATATGGCTACACCTTC.

V and J are TRBV20-1 and TRBJ1-1; D remains ambiguous. The length of the CDR3 is 11 residues. Per the germline V gene, CDR1 is DFQATT and CDR2 is SNEGSKA (reference sequence). Trimming shortened V by 0 bases and J by 6 bases, and 5 bases separated the two germline ends. The CDR3 DNA sequence: TGCAGTGCTAGAGATAGGTCTGAAGCTTTCTTT. Its translation is CSARDRSEAFF.

The chain couples TRBV27 to TRBJ2-1, with 14 bases matching TRBD2. From germline, CDR1 is MNHEY and CDR2 SMNVEV (reference sequence). Trimming took 5 bases from V and 9 from J; bases not matched to a gene: 6. The CDR3 length is 15 residues. CDR3 coding DNA: TGTGCCAGCAGTCAACCGGGACTAGCGGGAGTTGAGCAGTTCTTC. This translates into CASSQPGLAGVEQFF.

This clonotype came up a few times. The V and J genes are TRBV6-5 and TRBJ2-1; D uncertain. This CDR3 has 12 amino acids. The germline gives CDR1 MNHEY, CDR2 SVGAGI. V dropped 8 bases and J dropped 6 bases, with 11 bases sitting between them. CDR3 sequence: CASLGLRNEQFF. In DNA form, the CDR3 reads TGTGCCAGCCTAGGTCTTCGCAATGAGCAGTTCTTC.

The chain is built from TRBV24-1 and TRBJ2-7; maybe TRBD1 (5 bases). Trimming removed 6 bases from V and 6 bases from J, with 14 bases in between. CDR3 length: 13 amino acids. The V gene's germline CDR1 is KGHDR and CDR2 SFDVKD. The CDR3 DNA sequence: TGTGCCACCAGTTACGGCGGTAGGGGCGAGCAGTACTTC. Translation gives CATSYGGRGEQYF.

This clonotype has only a few counts. The rearrangement uses TRBV21-1 and TRBJ1-2; TRBD1, the table's D call, lacks a check against the DNA. TRBV21-1 is noted as a pseudogene. This CDR3 has 17 residues. The CDR3 region has the DNA TGTGCCAGCACCGACCGGATTAGGACAGACGAATGCTATGGCTACACCTTC. Its protein product is CASTDRIRTDECYGYTF.

The table lists this clonotype with a few counts. The CDR3 reads CASRTGVDTQYF. CDR3 DNA sequence: TGTGCCAGCAGGACGGGAGTGGATACGCAGTATTTT. The V gene is TRBV6-6, the J gene TRBJ2-3; D may be TRBD2 (6 bases). V was trimmed by 6 bases and J by 6 bases, leaving 10 bases between them. There are 12 residues in the CDR3. Germline values: CDR1 MNHNY, CDR2 SVGAGI (reference sequence).

This clonotype has a handful of counts. V gene TRBV19 combines with J gene TRBJ2-1, with 8 positions matching TRBD1. V shed 1 base, J shed 4 bases, and the junction held 3 bases outside the gene matches. The CDR3 extends over 15 amino acids. Germline-derived CDR1 and CDR2 are LNHDA and SQIVND (reference sequence). The CDR3 bases are TGTGCCAGTAGTATAGGGCAGGGGGCATACAATGAGCAGTTCTTC. Its protein product is CASSIGQGAYNEQFF.

This chain links TRBV29-1 with TRBJ1-1; D not certain. The CDR3 totals 14 residues. V was clipped by 7 bases and J by 3 bases, with 18 bases between them. Germline V gene sequence: CDR1 SQVTM, CDR2 ANQGSEA. The CDR3 protein is CSASPWGGYTEAFF. In DNA, the CDR3 is TGCAGCGCTTCACCTTGGGGAGGCTACACTGAAGCTTTCTTT.